This T cell receptor (beta chain) was profiled in a study of blood T cells in healthy people across ages. The overall study: Template-switching capture recovered about one barcoded beta molecule per two T cells.

Findings and caveats of the study: With naive T cell percentage, TCR beta diversity showed a strong correlation. It was held that the diversity estimates obtained from one million T cells were underestimates.

Next came a second PCR, run for about 6 to 12 cycles, which used a sample-barcoded 5' primer along with a J-beta primer mix. From the 5' RACE reads, TCRdb called clonotypes with MiXCR, one entry per CDR3 protein. Among 650,000 to 800,000 distinct CDR3 sequences, around 50% were seen once, and the ten largest hold 13%. Turning to this clonotype: The antigen is unknown.

CDR3 length equals 12 residues. The V gene's germline CDR1 is SNHLY and CDR2 FYNNEI. V was trimmed by 5 bases and J by 7 bases, leaving 12 bases between them. This TCR was sampled from a woman older than 75 in good health. Sequenced material: blood. The chain uses TRBV2 and TRBJ2-7; a weak D match, TRBD2 (6 bases). In nucleotides, the CDR3 is TGTGCCAGCAGTTGGGGGGTGACAGAGCAGTACTTC. Its translation is CASSWGVTEQYF.